The entry below describes one T cell receptor (beta chain). J gave up 10 bases and V 1 base, and 8 bases lay outside the gene matches. The CDR3 runs to 15 residues. Germline CDR1 is LNHDA and CDR2 is SQIVND (reference sequence). The sample originates from a study of blood T cell repertoires in COVID-19. At the level of the study: Spain, Italy and the United States supplied samples that represented acute and convalescent COVID-19. T cells, B-cell-depleted T cells, or PBMCs provided the cDNA or gDNA that served as material.

Source study methods: Reference gene primers were amplified, and this amplification served to estimate nucleated cell counts. Clones were sequenced by immunoSEQ multiplex PCR, and TCRdb holds only the in-frame ones, with some missing. V, J and clone size were drawn from that table, and D and trimming were deduced from the DNA. The repertoire consists of nearly 100,000 clones, with 70% to 85% occurring once and the leading ten covering around 9.3%. The TCR sequence derives from a man aged 65 to 79 with acute or convalescent COVID-19. The rearrangement uses TRBV19 and TRBJ2-1, with 9 bases that match TRBD1. The sample consisted of peripheral blood. The CDR3 loop is CASSIVQGAGGEQFF. For the CDR3, the DNA is TGTGCCAGTAGTATAGTACAGGGGGCCGGGGGGGAGCAGTTCTTC.